This section outlines one T cell receptor beta chain sequence together with its context. The antigen is not known. The PCR used 60 Vbeta and 13 Jbeta primers. TCRdb's copy holds only in-frame clones and misses some; the assay was immunoSEQ multiplex PCR. The sample includes around 64,000 clones, 75% to 85% seen only once; the top ten take around 7.4%. Germline assignment: CDR1 MNHEY and CDR2 SMNVEV (reference sequence). V lost 3 bases to trimming and J lost 6 bases, with 10 bases between them. The CDR3 is 13 residues long. This sample was included in a study of cytomegalovirus exposure and HLA in healthy donors. At the level of the study: Earlier results showed roughly 120 million unique TCR beta sequences derived from some 180 million T cells.

Study results and limitations: Some V segments, including TRBV6-2 and TRBV6-3, were excluded as indistinguishable. Another analysis was done later, and it associated approximately 18,000 TCR beta sequences with HLA alleles at 0.05 false discovery rate.

Sequencing input: PBMCs. The sequence was collected from a man aged 18 to 30 in good health and CMV-seropositive. The rearrangement joins TRBV27 to TRBJ2-3, with D hard to call. The CDR3 DNA reads as TGTGCCAGCAGTTTTTCGCGCCACGATACGCAGTATTTT. The encoded protein is CASSFSRHDTQYF.